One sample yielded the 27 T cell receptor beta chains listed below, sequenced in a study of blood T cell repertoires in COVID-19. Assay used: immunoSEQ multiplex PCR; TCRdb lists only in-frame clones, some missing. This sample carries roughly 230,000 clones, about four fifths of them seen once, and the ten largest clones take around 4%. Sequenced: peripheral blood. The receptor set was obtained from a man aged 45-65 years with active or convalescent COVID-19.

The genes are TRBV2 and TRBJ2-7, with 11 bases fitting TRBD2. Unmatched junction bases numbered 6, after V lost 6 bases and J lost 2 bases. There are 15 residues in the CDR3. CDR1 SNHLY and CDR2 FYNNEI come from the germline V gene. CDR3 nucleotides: TGTGCCAGCAGCCACGGGACTAGCGGTACCTACGAGCAGTACTTC. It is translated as CASSHGTSGTYEQYF.

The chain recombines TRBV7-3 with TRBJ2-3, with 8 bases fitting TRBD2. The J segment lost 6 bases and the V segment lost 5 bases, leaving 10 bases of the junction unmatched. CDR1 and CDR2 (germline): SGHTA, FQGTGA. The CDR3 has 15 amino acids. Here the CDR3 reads CASSPGLAPPDTQYF. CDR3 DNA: TGTGCCAGCAGCCCCGGACTAGCCCCTCCGGATACGCAGTATTTT.

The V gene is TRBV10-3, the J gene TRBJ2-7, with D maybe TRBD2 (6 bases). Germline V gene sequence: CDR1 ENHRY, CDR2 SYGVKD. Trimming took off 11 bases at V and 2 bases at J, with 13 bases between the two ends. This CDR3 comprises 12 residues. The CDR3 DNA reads TGTGCCTCCGGGACTCCCCCCTACGAGCAGTACTTC. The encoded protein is CASGTPPYEQYF.

The DNA for the CDR3 is TGTGCCAGCAGCCTCTCGGACAGGGTGGTATATGGCTACACCTTC. It is translated as CASSLSDRVVYGYTF. The chain carries TRBV7-9 and TRBJ1-2, with 8 bases identical to TRBD1. This CDR3 is 15 amino acids long. Trimming took 5 bases from V and 5 from J; bases not matched to a gene: 10. In germline, CDR1 is SEHNR, CDR2 FQNEAQ (reference sequence).

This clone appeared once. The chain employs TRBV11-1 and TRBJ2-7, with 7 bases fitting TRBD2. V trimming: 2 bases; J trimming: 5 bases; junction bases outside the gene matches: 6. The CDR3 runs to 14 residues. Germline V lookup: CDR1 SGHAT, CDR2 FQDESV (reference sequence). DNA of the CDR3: TGTGCCAGCAGCTTATTGGGCGGGGGTAACGAGCAGTACTTC. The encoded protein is CASSLLGGGNEQYF.

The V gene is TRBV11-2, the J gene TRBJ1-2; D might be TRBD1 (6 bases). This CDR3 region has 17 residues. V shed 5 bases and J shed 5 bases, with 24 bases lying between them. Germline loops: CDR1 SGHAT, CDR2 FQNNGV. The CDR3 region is CASSKLGAQGPGYGYTF. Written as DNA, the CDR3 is TGTGCCAGCAGCAAATTAGGGGCCCAGGGGCCAGGGTATGGCTACACCTTC.

CDR3 amino acids: CASSPDGGLWGNTIYF. CDR3 sequence (DNA): TGCGCCAGCAGCCCTGACGGGGGTTTGTGGGGAAACACCATATATTTT. J is TRBJ1-3 and V is TRBV5-1; D possibly corresponds to TRBD1 (5 bases). Germline CDR1 is SGHRS and CDR2 is YFSETQ. This CDR3 contains 16 residues. Trimming cost V 4 bases and J 4 bases, with 18 bases left between them.

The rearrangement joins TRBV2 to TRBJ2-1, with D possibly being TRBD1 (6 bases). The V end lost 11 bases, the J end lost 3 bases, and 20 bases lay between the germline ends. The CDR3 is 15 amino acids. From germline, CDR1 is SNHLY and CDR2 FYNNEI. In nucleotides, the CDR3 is TGTGCCGGATCCCCGGGACAAATTTTCTACAATGAGCAGTTCTTC. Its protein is CAGSPGQIFYNEQFF.

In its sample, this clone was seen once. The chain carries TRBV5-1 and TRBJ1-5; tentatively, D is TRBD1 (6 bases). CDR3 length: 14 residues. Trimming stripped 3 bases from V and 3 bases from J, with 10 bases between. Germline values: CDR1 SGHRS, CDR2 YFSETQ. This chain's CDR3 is CASSYGQSNQPQHF. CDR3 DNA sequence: TGCGCCAGCAGCTACGGACAGTCCAATCAGCCCCAGCATTTT.

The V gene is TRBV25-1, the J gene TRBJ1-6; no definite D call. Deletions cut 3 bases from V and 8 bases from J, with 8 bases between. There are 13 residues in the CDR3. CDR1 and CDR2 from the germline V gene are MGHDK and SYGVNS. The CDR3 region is CASSDGDDSPLHF. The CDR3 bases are TGTGCCAGCAGTGACGGGGATGATTCACCCCTCCACTTT.

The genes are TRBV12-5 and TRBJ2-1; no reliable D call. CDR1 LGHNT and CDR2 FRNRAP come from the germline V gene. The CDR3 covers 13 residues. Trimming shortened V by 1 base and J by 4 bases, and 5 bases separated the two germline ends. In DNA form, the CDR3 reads TGTGCTAGTGGTTTGGGGCCATACAATGAGCAGTTCTTC. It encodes CASGLGPYNEQFF.

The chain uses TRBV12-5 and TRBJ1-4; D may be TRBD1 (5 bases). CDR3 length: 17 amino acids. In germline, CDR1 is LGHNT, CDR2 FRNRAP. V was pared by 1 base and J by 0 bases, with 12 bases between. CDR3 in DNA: TGTGCTAGTGGTTTGGACGGGGCGGGGGCAACTAATGAAAAACTGTTTTTT. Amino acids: CASGLDGAGATNEKLFF.

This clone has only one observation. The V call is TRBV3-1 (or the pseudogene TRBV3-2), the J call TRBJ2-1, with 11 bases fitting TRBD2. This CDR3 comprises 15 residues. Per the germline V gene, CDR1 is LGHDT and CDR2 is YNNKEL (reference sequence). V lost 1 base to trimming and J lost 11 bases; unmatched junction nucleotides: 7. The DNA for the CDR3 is TGTGCCAGCAGCCAAGGGTTAGCGGGGGGGAAAAAGCAGTTCTTC. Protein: CASSQGLAGGKKQFF.

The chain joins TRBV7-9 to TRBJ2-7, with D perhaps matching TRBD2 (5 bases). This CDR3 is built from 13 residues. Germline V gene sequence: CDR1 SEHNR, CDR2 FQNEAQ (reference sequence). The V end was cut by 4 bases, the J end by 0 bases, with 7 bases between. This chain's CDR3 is CASSSEGSYEQYF. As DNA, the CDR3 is TGTGCCAGCAGCTCAGAGGGCTCCTACGAGCAGTACTTC.

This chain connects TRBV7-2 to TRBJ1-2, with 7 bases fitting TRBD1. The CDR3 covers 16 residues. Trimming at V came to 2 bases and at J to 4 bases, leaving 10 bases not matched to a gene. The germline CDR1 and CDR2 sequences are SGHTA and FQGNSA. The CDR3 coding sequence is TGTGCCAGCAGCTTATCGCCGGGACAGAACACCTATGGCTACACCTTC. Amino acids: CASSLSPGQNTYGYTF.

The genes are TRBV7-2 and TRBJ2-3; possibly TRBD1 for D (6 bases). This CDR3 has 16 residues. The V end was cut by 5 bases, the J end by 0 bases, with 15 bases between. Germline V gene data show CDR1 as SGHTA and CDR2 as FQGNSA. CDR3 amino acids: CASSVGEGDSTDTQYF. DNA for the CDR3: TGTGCCAGCAGCGTCGGTGAGGGGGACAGCACAGATACGCAGTATTTT.

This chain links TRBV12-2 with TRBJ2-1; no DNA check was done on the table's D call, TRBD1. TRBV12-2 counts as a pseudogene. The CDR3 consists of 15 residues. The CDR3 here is CASRPGIRQDNEQFF. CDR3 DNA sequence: TGTGCAAGTCGCCCAGGTATCCGACAAGACAATGAGCAGTTCTTC.

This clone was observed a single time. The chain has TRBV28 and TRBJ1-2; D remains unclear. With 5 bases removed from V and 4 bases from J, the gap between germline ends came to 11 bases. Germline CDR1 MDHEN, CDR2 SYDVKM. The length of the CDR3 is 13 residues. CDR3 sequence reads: CASSPSSGYGYTF. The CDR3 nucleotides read TGTGCCAGCAGTCCCTCCTCGGGCTATGGCTACACCTTC.

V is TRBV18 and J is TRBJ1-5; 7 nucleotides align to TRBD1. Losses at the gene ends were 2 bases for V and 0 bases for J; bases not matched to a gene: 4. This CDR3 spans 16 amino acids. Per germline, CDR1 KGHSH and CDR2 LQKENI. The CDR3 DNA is TGTGCCAGCTCACCATCGACAGGGAATAGCAATCAGCCCCAGCATTTT. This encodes CASSPSTGNSNQPQHF.

CDR3 in amino acids: CASSPGQPSRPQHF. The DNA of the CDR3 is TGTGCCAGCTCACCGGGACAGCCTAGTCGGCCCCAGCATTTT. The chain couples TRBV18 to TRBJ1-5, with 7 bases matching TRBD1. Per the germline V gene, CDR1 is KGHSH and CDR2 is LQKENI. With V trimmed by 3 bases and J by 9 bases, 8 bases remained unmatched. The CDR3 is 14 residues long.

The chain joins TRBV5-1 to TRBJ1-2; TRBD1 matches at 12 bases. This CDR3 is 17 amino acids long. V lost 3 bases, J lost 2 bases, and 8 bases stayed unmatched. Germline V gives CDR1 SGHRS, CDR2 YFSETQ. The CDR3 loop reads CASSSSGTGGDNYGYTF. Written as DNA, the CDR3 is TGCGCCAGCAGCTCCTCCGGGACAGGGGGCGACAACTATGGCTACACCTTC.

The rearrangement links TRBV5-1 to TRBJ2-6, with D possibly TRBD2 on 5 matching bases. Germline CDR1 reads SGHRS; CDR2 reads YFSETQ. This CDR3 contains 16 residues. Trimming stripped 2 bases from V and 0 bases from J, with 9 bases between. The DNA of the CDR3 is TGCGCCAGCAGCTTCTTGGGGAGCTCTGGGGCCAACGTCCTGACTTTC. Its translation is CASSFLGSSGANVLTF.

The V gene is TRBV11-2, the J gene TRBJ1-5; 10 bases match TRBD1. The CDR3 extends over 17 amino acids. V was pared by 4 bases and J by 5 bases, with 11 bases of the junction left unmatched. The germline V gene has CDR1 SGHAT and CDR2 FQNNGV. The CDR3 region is CASSSLAGQGLHQPQHF. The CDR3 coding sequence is TGTGCCAGCAGCTCACTTGCGGGACAGGGGCTTCATCAGCCCCAGCATTTT.

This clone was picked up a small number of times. The CDR3 loop reads CASSDRGRGFGEKLFF. DNA for the CDR3: TGTGCCAGCAGTGACCGTGGGAGGGGCTTTGGGGAAAAACTGTTTTTT. The chain combines TRBV25-1 with TRBJ1-4; weak D call: TRBD1 (5 bases). Trimming pared 3 bases from V and 8 bases from J, leaving 19 bases between. The CDR3 has 16 amino acids. Looked up from germline, CDR1 is MGHDK and CDR2 is SYGVNS.

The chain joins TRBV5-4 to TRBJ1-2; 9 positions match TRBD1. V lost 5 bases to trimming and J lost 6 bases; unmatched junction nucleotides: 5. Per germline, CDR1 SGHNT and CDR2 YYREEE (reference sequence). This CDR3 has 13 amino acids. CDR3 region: CASSSGTGNGYTF. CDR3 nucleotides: TGTGCCAGCAGTTCCGGGACAGGGAATGGCTACACCTTC.

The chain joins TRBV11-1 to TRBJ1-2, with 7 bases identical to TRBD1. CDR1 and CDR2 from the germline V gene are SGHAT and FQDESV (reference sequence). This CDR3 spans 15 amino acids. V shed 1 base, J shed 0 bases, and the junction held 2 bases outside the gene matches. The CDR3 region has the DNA TGTGCCAGCAGCTTAGGAGGGACAGCTAACTATGGCTACACCTTC. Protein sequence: CASSLGGTANYGYTF.

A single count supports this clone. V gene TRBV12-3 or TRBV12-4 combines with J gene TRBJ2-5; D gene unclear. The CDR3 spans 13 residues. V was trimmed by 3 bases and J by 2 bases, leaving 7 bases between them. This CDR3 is CASSFVRQETQYF. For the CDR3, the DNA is TGTGCCAGCAGTTTTGTCCGGCAAGAGACCCAGTACTTC.